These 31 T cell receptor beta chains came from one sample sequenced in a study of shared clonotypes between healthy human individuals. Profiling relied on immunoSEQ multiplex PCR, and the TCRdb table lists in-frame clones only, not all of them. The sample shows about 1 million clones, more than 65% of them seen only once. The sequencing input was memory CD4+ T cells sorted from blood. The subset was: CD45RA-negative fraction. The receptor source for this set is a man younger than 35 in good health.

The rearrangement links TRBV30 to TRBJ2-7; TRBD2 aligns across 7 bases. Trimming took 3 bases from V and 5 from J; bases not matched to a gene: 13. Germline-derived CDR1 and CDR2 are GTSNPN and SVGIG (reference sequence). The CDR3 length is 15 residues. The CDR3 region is CAWSGRRGPSDEQYF. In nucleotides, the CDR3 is TGTGCCTGGAGCGGGAGGAGGGGACCAAGCGACGAGCAGTACTTC.

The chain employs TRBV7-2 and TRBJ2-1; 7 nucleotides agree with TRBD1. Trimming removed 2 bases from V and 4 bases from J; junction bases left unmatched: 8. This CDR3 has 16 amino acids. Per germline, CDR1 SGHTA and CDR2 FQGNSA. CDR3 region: CASSLPLSDRYNEQFF. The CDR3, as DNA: TGTGCCAGCAGCTTACCACTATCGGACAGGTACAATGAGCAGTTCTTC.

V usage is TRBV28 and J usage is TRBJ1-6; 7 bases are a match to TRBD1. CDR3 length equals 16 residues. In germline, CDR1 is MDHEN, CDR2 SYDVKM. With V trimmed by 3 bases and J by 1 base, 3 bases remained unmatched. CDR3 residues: CASSFDRASYNSPLHF. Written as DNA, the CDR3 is TGTGCCAGCAGTTTTGACAGGGCGTCCTATAATTCACCCCTCCACTTT.

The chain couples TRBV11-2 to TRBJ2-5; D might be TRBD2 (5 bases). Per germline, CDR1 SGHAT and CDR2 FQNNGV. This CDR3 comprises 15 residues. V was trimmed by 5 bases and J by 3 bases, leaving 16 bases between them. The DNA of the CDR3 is TGTGCCAGCAGCCAGTTTGGACGGGAAGAAGAGACCCAGTACTTC. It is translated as CASSQFGREEETQYF. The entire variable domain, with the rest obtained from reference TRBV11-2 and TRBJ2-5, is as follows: EAGVAQSPRYKIIEKRQSVAFWCNPISGHATLYWYQQILGQGPKLLIQFQNNGVVDDSQLPKDRFSAERLKGVDSTLKIQPAKLEDSAVYLCASSQFGREEETQYFGPGTRLLVL.

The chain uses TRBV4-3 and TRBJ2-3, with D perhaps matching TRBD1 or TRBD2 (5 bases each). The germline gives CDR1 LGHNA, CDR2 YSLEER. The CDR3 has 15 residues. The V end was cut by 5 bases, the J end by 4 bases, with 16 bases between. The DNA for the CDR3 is TGCGCCAGCAGCTCCTCCGGGACCGCGGCAGATACGCAGTATTTT. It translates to CASSSSGTAADTQYF.

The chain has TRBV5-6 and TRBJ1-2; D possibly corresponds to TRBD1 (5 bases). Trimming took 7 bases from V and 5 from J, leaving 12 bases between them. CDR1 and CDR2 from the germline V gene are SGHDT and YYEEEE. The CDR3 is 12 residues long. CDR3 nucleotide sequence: TGTGCCAGCCGGGGACTAGCTTATGGCTACACCTTC. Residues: CASRGLAYGYTF.

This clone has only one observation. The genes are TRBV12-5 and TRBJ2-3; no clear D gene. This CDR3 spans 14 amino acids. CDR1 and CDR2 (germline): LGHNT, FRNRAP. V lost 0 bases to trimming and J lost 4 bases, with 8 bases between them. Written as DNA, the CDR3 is TGTGCTAGTGGTTTGGTAAGAGTACCAGATACGCAGTATTTT. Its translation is CASGLVRVPDTQYF.

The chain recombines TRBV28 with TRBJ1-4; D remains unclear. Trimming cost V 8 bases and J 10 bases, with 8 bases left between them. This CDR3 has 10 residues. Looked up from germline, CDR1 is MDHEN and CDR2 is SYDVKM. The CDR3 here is CASGEGKLFF. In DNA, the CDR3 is TGTGCCAGCGGTGAAGGAAAACTGTTTTTT.

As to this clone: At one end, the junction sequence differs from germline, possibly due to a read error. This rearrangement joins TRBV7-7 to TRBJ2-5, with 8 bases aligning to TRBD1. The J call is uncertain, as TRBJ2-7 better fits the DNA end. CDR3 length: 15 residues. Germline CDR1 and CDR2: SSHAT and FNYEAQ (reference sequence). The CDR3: CASSPGQGGAYEQYF. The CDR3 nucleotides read TGTGCTAGCAGTCCCGGACAGGGCGGAGCCTACGAGCAGTACTTC.

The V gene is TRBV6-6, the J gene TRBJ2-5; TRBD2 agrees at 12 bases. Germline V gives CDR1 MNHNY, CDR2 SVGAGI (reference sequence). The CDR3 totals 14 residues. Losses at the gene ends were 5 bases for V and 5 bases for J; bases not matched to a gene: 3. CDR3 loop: CASSPTSGSETQYF. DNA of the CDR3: TGTGCCAGCAGTCCGACTAGCGGGAGTGAGACCCAGTACTTC.

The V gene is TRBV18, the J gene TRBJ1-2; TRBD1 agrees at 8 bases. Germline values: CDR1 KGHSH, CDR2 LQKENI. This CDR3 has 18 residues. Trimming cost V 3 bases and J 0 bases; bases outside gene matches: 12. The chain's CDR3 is CASSPYSGTGKTNYGYTF. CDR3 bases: TGTGCCAGCTCACCGTACTCCGGGACAGGAAAGACTAACTATGGCTACACCTTC.

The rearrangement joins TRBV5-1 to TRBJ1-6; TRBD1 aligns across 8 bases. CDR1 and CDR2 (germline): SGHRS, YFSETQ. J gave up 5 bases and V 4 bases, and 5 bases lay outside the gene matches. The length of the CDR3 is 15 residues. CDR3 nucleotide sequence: TGCGCCAGCAGCGCCTGGACAGGGAATAATTCACCCCTCCACTTT. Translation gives CASSAWTGNNSPLHF.

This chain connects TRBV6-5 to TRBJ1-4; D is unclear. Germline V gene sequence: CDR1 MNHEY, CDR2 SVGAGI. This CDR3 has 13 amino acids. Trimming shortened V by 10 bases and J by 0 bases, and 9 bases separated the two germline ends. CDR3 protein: CATRRATNEKLFF. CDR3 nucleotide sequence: TGTGCCACCCGACGGGCAACTAATGAAAAACTGTTTTTT.

The CDR3 sequence: CASSLGALTGETQYF. The CDR3 coding sequence is TGTGCCAGCAGCTTAGGCGCGTTAACGGGGGAGACCCAGTACTTC. The chain is built from TRBV7-6 and TRBJ2-5, with a possible D match to TRBD2 (5 bases). Per the germline V gene, CDR1 is SGHVS and CDR2 is FNYEAQ. The CDR3 loop spans 15 amino acids. V was cut by 1 base and J by 5 bases, with 14 bases left in between.

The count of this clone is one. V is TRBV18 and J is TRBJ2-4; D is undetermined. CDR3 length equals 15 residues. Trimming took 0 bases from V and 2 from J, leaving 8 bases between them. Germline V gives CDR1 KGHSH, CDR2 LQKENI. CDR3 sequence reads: CASSPPGPSKNIQYF. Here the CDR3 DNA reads TGTGCCAGCTCACCACCAGGACCTTCCAAAAACATTCAGTACTTC.

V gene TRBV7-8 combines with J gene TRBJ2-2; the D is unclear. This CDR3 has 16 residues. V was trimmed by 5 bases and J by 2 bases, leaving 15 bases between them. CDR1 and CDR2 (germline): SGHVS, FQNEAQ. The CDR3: CASSQTQHLNTGELFF. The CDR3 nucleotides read TGTGCCAGCAGCCAAACACAACATCTAAACACCGGGGAGCTGTTTTTT.

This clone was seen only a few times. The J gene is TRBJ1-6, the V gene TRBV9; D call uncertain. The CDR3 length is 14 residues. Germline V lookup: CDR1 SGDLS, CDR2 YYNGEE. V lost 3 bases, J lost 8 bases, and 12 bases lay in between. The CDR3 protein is CASSATGSYSPLHF. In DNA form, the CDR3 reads TGTGCCAGCAGCGCTACTGGGAGTTATTCACCCCTCCACTTT.

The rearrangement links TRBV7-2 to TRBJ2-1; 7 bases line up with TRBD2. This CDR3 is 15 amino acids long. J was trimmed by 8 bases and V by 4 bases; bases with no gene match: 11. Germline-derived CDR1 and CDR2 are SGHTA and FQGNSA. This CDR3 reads CASSSGLGRTDEQFF. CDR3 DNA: TGTGCCAGCAGCTCAGGACTAGGACGGACGGATGAGCAGTTCTTC.

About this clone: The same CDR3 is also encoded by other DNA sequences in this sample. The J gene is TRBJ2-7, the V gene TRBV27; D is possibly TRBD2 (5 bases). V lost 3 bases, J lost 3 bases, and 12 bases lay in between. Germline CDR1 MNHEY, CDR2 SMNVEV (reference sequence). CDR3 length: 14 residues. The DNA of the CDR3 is TGTGCCAGCAGTTTGAAGGGAGCACACTACGAGCAGTACTTC. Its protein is CASSLKGAHYEQYF.

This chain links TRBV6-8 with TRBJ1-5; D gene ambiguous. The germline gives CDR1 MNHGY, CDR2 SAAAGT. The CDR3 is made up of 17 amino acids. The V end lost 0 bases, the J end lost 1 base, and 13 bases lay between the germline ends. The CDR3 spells CASSYSQGGNSNQPQHF. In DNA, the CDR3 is TGTGCCAGCAGTTACTCTCAAGGCGGGAACAGCAATCAGCCCCAGCATTTT.

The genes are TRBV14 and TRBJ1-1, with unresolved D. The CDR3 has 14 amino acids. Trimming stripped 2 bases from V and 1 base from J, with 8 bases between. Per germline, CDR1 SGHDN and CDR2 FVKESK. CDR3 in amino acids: CASSQLTANTEAFF. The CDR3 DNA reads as TGTGCCAGCAGCCAATTAACAGCGAACACTGAAGCTTTCTTT.

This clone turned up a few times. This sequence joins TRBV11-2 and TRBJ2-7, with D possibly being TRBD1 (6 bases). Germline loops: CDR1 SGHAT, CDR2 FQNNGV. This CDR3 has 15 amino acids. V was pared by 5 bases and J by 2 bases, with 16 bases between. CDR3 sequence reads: CASSPRTEHPYEQYF. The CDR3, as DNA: TGTGCCAGCAGCCCACGGACAGAACACCCCTACGAGCAGTACTTC.

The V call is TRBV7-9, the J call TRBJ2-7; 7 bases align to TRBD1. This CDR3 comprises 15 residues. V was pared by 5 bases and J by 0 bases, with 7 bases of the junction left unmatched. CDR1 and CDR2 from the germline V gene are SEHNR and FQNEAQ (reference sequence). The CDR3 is CASSRPGTASYEQYF. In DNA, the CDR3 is TGTGCCAGCAGCCGCCCCGGGACAGCCTCCTACGAGCAGTACTTC.

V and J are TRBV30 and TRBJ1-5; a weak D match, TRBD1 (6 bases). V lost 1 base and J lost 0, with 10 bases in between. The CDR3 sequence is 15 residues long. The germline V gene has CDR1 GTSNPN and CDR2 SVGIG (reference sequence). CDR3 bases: TGTGCCTGGAGTGAGACAGGATATAGCAATCAGCCCCAGCATTTT. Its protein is CAWSETGYSNQPQHF.

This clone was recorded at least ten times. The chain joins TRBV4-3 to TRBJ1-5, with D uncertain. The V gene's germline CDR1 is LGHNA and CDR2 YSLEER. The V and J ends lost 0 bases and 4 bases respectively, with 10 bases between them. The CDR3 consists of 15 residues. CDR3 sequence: CASSQEIQINQPQHF. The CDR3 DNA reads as TGCGCCAGCAGCCAAGAAATCCAAATTAATCAGCCCCAGCATTTT.

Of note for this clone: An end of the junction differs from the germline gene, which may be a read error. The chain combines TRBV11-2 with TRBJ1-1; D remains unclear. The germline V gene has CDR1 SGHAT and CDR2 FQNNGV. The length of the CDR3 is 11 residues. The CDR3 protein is CASSSLMDPSF. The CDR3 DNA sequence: TGTGCCAGCAGCTCCCTGATGGACCCGTCCTTT.

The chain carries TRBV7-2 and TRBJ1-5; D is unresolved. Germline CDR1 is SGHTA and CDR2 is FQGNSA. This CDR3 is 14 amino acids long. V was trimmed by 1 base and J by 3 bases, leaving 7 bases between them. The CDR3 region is CASSLDSVNQPQHF. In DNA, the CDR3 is TGTGCCAGCAGCTTAGACAGCGTCAATCAGCCCCAGCATTTT.

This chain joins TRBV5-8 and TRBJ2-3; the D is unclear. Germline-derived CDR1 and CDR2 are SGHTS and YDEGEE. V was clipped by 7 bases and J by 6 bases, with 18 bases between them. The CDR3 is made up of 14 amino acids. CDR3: CASPVSPLSDTQYF. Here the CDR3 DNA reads TGTGCCAGCCCTGTATCCCCGCTTTCCGATACGCAGTATTTT.

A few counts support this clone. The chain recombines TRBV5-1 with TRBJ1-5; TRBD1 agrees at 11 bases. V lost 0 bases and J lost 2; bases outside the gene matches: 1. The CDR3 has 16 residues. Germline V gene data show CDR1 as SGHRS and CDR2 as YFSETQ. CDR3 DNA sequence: TGCGCCAGCAGCTTGGGGACAGGGGGCGGCAATCAGCCCCAGCATTTT. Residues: CASSLGTGGGNQPQHF.

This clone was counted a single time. The CDR3 bases are TGTGCCAGCCGGGGGACAGCCAGCGGGGATAAGCAGTTCTTC. Translating gives CASRGTASGDKQFF. This chain links TRBV2 with TRBJ2-1; D may match TRBD1 or TRBD2 (7 bases each). The V gene lost 8 bases and the J gene lost 11 bases, with 22 bases spanning the gap. The V gene's germline CDR1 is SNHLY and CDR2 FYNNEI. This CDR3 comprises 14 residues.

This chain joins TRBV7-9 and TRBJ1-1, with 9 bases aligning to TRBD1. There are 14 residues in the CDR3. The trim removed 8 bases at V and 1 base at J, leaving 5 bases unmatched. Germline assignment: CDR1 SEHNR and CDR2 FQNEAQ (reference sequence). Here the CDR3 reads CASGPGQGNTEAFF. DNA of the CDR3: TGTGCCAGCGGGCCGGGACAGGGGAACACTGAAGCTTTCTTT.